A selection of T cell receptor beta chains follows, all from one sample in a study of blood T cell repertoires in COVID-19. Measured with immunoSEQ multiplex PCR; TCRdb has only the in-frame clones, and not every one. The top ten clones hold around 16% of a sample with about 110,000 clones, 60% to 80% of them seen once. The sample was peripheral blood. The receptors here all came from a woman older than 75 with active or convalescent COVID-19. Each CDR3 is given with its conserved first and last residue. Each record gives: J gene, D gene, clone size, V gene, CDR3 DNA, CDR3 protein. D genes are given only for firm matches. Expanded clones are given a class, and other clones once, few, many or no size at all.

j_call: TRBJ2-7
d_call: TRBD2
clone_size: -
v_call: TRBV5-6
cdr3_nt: TGTGCCAGCAGCCCGTGGTCTACTAGCGGGAGTTCCTACGAGCAGTACTTC
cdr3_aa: CASSPWSTSGSSYEQYF

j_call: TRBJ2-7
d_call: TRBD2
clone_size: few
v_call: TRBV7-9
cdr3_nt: TGTGCCAGCAGCTTTGCAGGGACTAGCGACGAGCAGTACTTC
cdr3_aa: CASSFAGTSDEQYF

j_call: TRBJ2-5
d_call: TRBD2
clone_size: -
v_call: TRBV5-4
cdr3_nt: TGTGCCAGCAGCCCCGGACTAGCGGGAGCCGGATTAAGAGAGACCCAGTACTTC
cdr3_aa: CASSPGLAGAGLRETQYF

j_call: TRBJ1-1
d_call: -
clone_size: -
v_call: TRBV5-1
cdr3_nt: TGCGCCAGCAGTCGAGGCGTGGGCACTGAAGCTTTCTTT
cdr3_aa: CASSRGVGTEAFF

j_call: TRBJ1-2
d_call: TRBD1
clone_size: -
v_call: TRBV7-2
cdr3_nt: TGTGCCAGCAGCCGGGACAGGGGGGTCTATGGCTACACCTTC
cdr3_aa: CASSRDRGVYGYTF

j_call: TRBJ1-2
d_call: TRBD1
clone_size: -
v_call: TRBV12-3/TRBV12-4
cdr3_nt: TGTGCCACCCGACAGGGCCATGGCTACACCTTC
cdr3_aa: CATRQGHGYTF

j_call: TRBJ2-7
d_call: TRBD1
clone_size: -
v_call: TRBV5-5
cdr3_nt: TGTGCCAGCAGCCGACAGGGATCCCGCGAGCAGTACTTC
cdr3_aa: CASSRQGSREQYF

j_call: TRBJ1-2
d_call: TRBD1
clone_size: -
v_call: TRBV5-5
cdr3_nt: TGTGCCAGCAGCTTGGACGACAGGGGCCTTAACTATGGCTACACCTTC
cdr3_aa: CASSLDDRGLNYGYTF

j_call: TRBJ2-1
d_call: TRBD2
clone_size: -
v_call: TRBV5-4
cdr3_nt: TGTGCCAGCAGCTCATGGGACTATAGAAGATTTAATGAGCAGTTCTTC
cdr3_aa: CASSSWDYRRFNEQFF

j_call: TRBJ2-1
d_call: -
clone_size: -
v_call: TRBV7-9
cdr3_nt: TGTGCCAGCAGCTTAATTTCCAGCTCCTACAATGAGCAGTTCTTC
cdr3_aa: CASSLISSSYNEQFF

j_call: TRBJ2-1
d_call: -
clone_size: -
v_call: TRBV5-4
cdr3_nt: TGTGCCAGCAGCTTTAGCGGAACGGTCGATGAGCAGTTCTTC
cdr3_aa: CASSFSGTVDEQFF

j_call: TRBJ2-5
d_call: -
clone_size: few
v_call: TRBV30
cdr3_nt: TGTGCCTGGAGTGTACAAGCGGTGGAGACCCAGTACTTC
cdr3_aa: CAWSVQAVETQYF

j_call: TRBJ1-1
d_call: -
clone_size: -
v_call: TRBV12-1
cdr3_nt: TGTGCCAGCAGCTTGGACAGGGACACTGAAGCTTTCTTT
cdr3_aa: CASSLDRDTEAFF

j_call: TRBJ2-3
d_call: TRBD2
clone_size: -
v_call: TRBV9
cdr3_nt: TGTGCCAGCAGCTCCCGCCCCCGCCAAACCGGGACTAGCGGGAGAGCTCACGGGAAGCAGTATTTT
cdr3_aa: CASSSRPRQTGTSGRAHGKQYF

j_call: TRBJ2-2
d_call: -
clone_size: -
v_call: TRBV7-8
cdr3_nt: TGTGCCAGCAGAAAGGACAGCACCGGGGAGCTGTTTTTT
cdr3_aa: CASRKDSTGELFF

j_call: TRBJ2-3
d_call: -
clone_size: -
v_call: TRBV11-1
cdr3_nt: TGTGCCAGCAGCCCAAGAGGCGGAACCACAGATACGCAGTATTTT
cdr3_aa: CASSPRGGTTDTQYF

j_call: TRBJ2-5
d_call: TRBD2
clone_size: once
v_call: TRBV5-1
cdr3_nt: TGCGCCAGCAGCCCCCTGGGGGGACTAGCGGGAGAAGAGACCCAGTACTTC
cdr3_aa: CASSPLGGLAGEETQYF

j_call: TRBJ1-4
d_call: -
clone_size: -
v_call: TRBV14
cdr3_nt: TGTGCCAGCAGTGCTATTAGGGGGTTTGATGAAAAACTGTTTTTT
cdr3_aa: CASSAIRGFDEKLFF

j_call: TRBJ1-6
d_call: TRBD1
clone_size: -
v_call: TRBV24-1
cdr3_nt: TGTGCCACCATCCCGGGACAGGGTTCGGAGGATAATTCACCCCTCCACTTT
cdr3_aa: CATIPGQGSEDNSPLHF

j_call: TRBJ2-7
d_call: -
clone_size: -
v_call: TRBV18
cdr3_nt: TGTGCCAGCTCACCACCAGGGGGTGGGACCCTCGAGCAGTACTTC
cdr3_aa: CASSPPGGGTLEQYF

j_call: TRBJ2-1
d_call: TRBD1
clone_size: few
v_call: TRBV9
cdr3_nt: TGTGCCAGCAGCTCCGGGACAGTCACCTGGCAACCCCTTGACAGCTCCTACAATGAGCAGTTCTTC
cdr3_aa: CASSSGTVTWQPLDSSYNEQFF

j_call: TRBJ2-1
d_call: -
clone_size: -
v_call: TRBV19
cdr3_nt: TGTGCCAGTAGCAGAACTAGGTACAATGAGCAGTTCTTC
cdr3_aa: CASSRTRYNEQFF